This entry concerns a single TCR beta chain. Antigen: not known. In germline, CDR1 is ENHRY, CDR2 SYGVKD. The CDR3 is 13 residues long. Between the trimmed V and J ends, which lost 3 bases and 2 bases, there was a span of 7 bases. This record comes from a study of T cell responses to AZD1222 COVID-19 vaccine. Regarding the study as a whole: Reportedly, nearly half the spike-specific TCRs target unmutated variant regions. Every sample of the repertoires postdated the peak T cell response.

Produced via immunoSEQ multiplex PCR; TCRdb's table is partial and in-frame only. The data show 110,000 to 150,000 clones, with 75% to 90% seen just once and about 4.8% held by the top ten. The chain has TRBV10-3 and TRBJ1-1; D unclear. This receptor was taken from an adult in good health. This specimen was peripheral blood, taken on day 0 of AZD1222 vaccination. CDR3 sequence reads: CAISELPNTEAFF. CDR3 nucleotide sequence: TGTGCCATCAGTGAACTCCCTAACACTGAAGCTTTCTTT.